Listed below are T cell receptor beta chains from one sample, sequenced in a study of cytomegalovirus exposure and HLA in healthy donors. Assay used: immunoSEQ multiplex PCR; TCRdb lists only in-frame clones, some missing. The table includes approximately 100,000 clones, roughly 90% detected once. Material: PBMCs. Source of these receptors: a woman in her late teens or twenties in good health and CMV-seronegative. Each CDR3 is given with its conserved first and last residue. Each record gives: CDR3 length, clone size, J gene, V gene, CDR3 protein. Not every row has a clone size; where given, it reads once, few, many or a size class.

>14|-|TRBJ2-3|TRBV28
CASSRVAHTDTQYF
>13|-|TRBJ1-1|TRBV7-8
CASTRGMNTEAFF
>15|-|TRBJ2-7|TRBV9
CASSPRTSGSYEQYF
>15|-|TRBJ2-1|TRBV7-2
CASSFGSGPYNEQFF
>16|-|TRBJ2-1|TRBV7-3
CASSSNPGLAGGEQFF
>14|once|TRBJ2-1|TRBV5-1
CASSLRLAGDEQFF
>15|-|TRBJ2-1|TRBV2
CASSEGRGSYNEQFF
>19|-|TRBJ2-1|TRBV18
CASSPRLAERKSSYNEQFF
>12|-|TRBJ1-2|TRBV28
CASSEQGYGYTF
>14|few|TRBJ2-7|TRBV28
CASRLGGGLAEQYF
>18|few|TRBJ1-4|TRBV4-1
CASSQDTRLNLQNEKLFF
>12|-|TRBJ2-5|TRBV6-5
CASKGTEETQYF
>16|-|TRBJ1-4|TRBV12-2
CASRLGGGQLNEKLFF
>15|-|TRBJ2-7|TRBV7-2
CASSPTSGGTYEQYF
>17|-|TRBJ1-2|TRBV5-8
CASSLLRGVERSYGYTF
>15|-|TRBJ2-7|TRBV6-5
CASRMTSGGAYEQYF
>15|-|TRBJ2-1|TRBV6-6
CASSYGGVSYNEQFF
>17|-|TRBJ1-3|TRBV5-4
CASSRTGGAISGNTIYF
>15|-|TRBJ2-5|TRBV18
CASSPPGTGEETQYF
>16|once|TRBJ2-3|TRBV4-2
CASSQGSAGEAPTQYF
>15|-|TRBJ2-5|TRBV9
CASSVAPAGRGTQYF
>14|-|TRBJ1-6|TRBV28
CASRRGPYPSPLHF
>16|-|TRBJ1-2|TRBV5-4
CASSFSTAGGGYGYTF
>17|-|TRBJ2-3|TRBV27
CASSSYRTGAYGDTQYF
>14|-|TRBJ2-5|TRBV5-4
CASSLVAGEETQYF
>15|-|TRBJ2-1|TRBV7-3
CASSERDREADEQFF
>15|-|TRBJ1-1|TRBV18
CASKRFGTKDSEAFF
>14|-|TRBJ1-3|TRBV15
CATSRDRVGYTIYF
>15|-|TRBJ2-7|TRBV28
CASSGHGGAVIEQYF
>14|-|TRBJ1-5|TRBV27
CASSSSQGAEGQHF
>14|-|TRBJ2-1|TRBV10-3
CAIMGLAGEVGKFF
>14|-|TRBJ2-1|TRBV7-2
CASTGTTHSNEQFF
>17|-|TRBJ1-2|TRBV4-3
CASSQEPSVRGNYGYTF
>13|-|TRBJ2-1|TRBV30
CACISGLFHEQFF
>13|-|TRBJ1-1|TRBV7-9
CASSFSGVAEAFF
>15|-|TRBJ2-2|TRBV28
CASSSFIGAVGELFF
>15|many|TRBJ2-2|TRBV4-1
CASSQPFRAPGELFF
>15|-|TRBJ2-1|TRBV28
CASSLLAGTYNEQFF
>13|-|TRBJ1-2|TRBV7-2
CASSPDSNYGYTF
>14|-|TRBJ2-2|TRBV27
CASRPGTHTGELFF
>17|-|TRBJ1-6|TRBV4-3
CASSQDSLGLYNSPLHF
>12|-|TRBJ2-3|TRBV5-4
CASSQGTEPQYF
>14|-|TRBJ2-2|TRBV2
CASSVIQSGGELFF
>14|few|TRBJ2-7|TRBV11-2
CASSSDRVPYEQYF
>16|-|TRBJ2-1|TRBV19
CASSSLTDVLYNEQFF
>16|-|TRBJ1-5|TRBV5-5
CASSLRGGRSDQPQHF
>15|-|TRBJ2-6|TRBV6-5
CASRGVYSGANVLTF
>13|-|TRBJ2-1|TRBV5-1
CASSPGGDNEQFF
>16|-|TRBJ2-3|TRBV27
CASTNLLAGFTDTQYF